Below, one T cell receptor beta chain is given with its context. The sample originates from a study of T cell responses to AZD1222 COVID-19 vaccine. Measured with immunoSEQ multiplex PCR; TCRdb has only the in-frame clones, and not every one. The table has some 160,000 clones, roughly 89% seen once. This CDR3 has 14 residues. The V and J ends lost 0 bases and 0 bases respectively, with 6 bases between them. Germline V CDR1 and CDR2: SGHRS, YFSETQ. The sequence derives from an adult who received the AZD1222 COVID-19 vaccine. The chain couples TRBV5-1 to TRBJ2-5; D gene ambiguous. This specimen consisted of peripheral blood, obtained 28 days after the second AZD1222 dose. CDR3 coding DNA: TGCGCCAGCAGCTTGGATCTGTACCAAGAGACCCAGTACTTC. Protein sequence: CASSLDLYQETQYF.